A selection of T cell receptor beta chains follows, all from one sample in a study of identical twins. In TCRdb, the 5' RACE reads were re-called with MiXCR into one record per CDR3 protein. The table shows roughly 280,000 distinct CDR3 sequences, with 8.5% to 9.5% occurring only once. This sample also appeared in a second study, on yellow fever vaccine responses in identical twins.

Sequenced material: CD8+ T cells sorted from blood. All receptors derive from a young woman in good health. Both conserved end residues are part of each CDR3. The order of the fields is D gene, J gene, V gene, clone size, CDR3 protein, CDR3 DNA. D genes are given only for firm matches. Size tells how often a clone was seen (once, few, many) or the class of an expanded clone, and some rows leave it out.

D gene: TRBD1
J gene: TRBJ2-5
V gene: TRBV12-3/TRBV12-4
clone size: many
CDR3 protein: CASSPTGAAETQYF
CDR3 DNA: TGTGCCAGCAGTCCCACAGGGGCAGCGGAGACCCAGTACTTC

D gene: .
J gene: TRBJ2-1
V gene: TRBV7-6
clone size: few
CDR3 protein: CASSPSGAASYNEQFF
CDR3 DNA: TGTGCCAGCAGCCCCTCTGGGGCAGCTTCCTACAATGAGCAGTTCTTC

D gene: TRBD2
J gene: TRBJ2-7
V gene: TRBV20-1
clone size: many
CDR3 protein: CSVPGLAPYEQYF
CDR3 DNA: TGCAGCGTACCGGGACTAGCTCCCTACGAGCAGTACTTC

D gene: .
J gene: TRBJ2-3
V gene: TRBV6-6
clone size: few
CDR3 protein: CASSYLEDTQYF
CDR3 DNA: TGTGCCAGCAGTTACCTGGAAGATACGCAGTATTTT

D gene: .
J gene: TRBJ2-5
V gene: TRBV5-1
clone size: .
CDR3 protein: CASTLIGGGQETQYF
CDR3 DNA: TGCGCCAGCACCCTTATCGGAGGGGGCCAAGAGACCCAGTACTTC

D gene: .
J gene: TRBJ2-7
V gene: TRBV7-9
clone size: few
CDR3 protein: CASGRQHEQYF
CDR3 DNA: TGTGCCAGCGGTCGGCAGCACGAGCAGTACTTC

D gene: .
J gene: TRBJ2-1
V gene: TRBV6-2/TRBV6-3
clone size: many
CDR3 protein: CASRTLRGRNNEQFF
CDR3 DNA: TGTGCCAGCAGAACACTCCGGGGACGGAACAATGAGCAGTTCTTC

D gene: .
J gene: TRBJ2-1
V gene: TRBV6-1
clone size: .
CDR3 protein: CASSPRTEIYNEQFF
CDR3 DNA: TGTGCCAGCAGTCCCAGGACAGAAATATACAATGAGCAGTTCTTC

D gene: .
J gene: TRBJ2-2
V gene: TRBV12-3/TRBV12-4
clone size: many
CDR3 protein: CASSLPGRGELFF
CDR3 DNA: TGTGCCAGCAGTTTACCAGGGCGCGGGGAGCTGTTTTTT

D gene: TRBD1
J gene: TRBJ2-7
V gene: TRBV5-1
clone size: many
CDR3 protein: CASSSGTGLSYEQYF
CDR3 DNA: TGCGCCAGCAGCTCGGGGACAGGCCTATCCTACGAGCAGTACTTC

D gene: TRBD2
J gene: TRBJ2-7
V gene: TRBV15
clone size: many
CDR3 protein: CATSRDPASGSGEQYF
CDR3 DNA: TGTGCCACCAGCAGAGATCCGGCTAGCGGGAGTGGCGAGCAGTACTTC

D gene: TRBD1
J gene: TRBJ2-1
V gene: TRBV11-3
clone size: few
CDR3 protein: CASSPHLTGMSYNEQFF
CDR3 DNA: TGTGCCAGCAGCCCCCACCTGACAGGGATGAGCTACAATGAGCAGTTCTTC

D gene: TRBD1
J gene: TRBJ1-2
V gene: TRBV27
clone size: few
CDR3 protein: CASSSDRVGGYTF
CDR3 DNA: TGTGCCAGCAGTTCTGACAGGGTTGGGGGCTACACCTTC

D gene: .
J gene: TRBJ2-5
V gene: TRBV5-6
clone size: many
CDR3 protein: CASSMVGETQYF
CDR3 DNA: TGTGCCAGCAGTATGGTGGGAGAGACCCAGTACTTC

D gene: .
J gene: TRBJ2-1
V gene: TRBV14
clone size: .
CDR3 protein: CASSQGSGFLLIEQFF
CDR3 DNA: TGTGCCAGCAGCCAAGGGAGTGGATTTTTGCTGATTGAGCAGTTCTTC

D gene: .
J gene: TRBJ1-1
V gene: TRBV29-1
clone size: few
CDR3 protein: CSVDEPGTTEAFF
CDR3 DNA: TGCAGCGTTGACGAGCCAGGGACCACTGAAGCTTTCTTT

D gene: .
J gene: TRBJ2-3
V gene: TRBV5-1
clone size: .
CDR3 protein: CASTSGHLDTQYF
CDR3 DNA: TGCGCCAGCACCTCGGGTCATTTAGATACGCAGTATTTT